This TCR beta chain was obtained from a study of OX40 agonist ivuxolimab in advanced cancers. The overall study: Aged roughly 23 to 90 with a mean of 60 years, they were about 78% male. Partial responses were seen in three patients, one with hepatocellular carcinoma and two with cutaneous melanoma.

CDR1 is SGHRS and CDR2 is YFSETQ in the germline V gene. This CDR3 is built from 16 residues. The V gene lost 3 bases and the J gene lost 0 bases, with 16 bases spanning the gap. Patients were ruled out by autoimmune disease history or systemic immunosuppression. The method was immunoSEQ multiplex PCR; TCRdb's version includes in-frame clones alone and lacks a portion of them. The table records 21,000 or so clones, about 87% of them present only once. This clonotype was sampled from an adult with an advanced solid tumor such as melanoma, head and neck, liver or kidney cancer. J is TRBJ2-7 and V is TRBV5-1, with D possibly being TRBD1 or TRBD2 (6 bases each). Here the sequenced sample was CD4+ or CD8+ T cells sorted from blood, taken in a trial of the OX40 agonist ivuxolimab. In DNA, the CDR3 is TGCGCCAGCAGCTCGGCGAGGGGGGTCACCTCCTACGAGCAGTACTTC. Translation gives CASSSARGVTSYEQYF.